This note documents a single TCR beta chain sequence. What it recognizes is unknown. The identical CDR3 is also encoded by other nucleotide sequences in the sample. The CDR3 runs 15 residues. Trimming shortened V by 0 bases and J by 4 bases, and 12 bases separated the two germline ends. Germline CDR1 LNHNV, CDR2 YYDKDF (reference sequence). The sample originates from a study of OX40 agonist ivuxolimab in advanced cancers. Study as a whole: The patients got ivuxolimab, which is an agonistic anti-OX40 (CD134) antibody.

General observations from the study: Low levels of normalized T-cell clonal expansion also appeared in some nonresponders. CD8+ T cells showed, on average, more clonal expansion than CD4+ cells.

Profiled with immunoSEQ multiplex PCR; TCRdb holds only in-frame clones, not every one. Counted here are more than 15,000 clones, 74% occurring once; the ten biggest clones make up approximately 36%. The chain links TRBV15 to TRBJ1-1, with D perhaps matching TRBD1 (5 bases). The sequencing here drew on CD4+ or CD8+ T cells sorted from blood, taken in a trial of the OX40 agonist ivuxolimab. The clonotype comes from an adult with an advanced solid tumor such as melanoma, head and neck, liver or kidney cancer. CDR3 sequence reads: CATSRDRGLGTEAFF. The CDR3 region has the DNA TGTGCCACCAGCAGAGATCGGGGCTTGGGCACTGAAGCTTTCTTT.